This TCR beta chain stems from a study of response to subunit inactivated influenza vaccine. This clonotype appeared a few times. Its antigen is currently unknown. Findings and caveats of the study: It was the authors' suggestion that each seasonal influenza vaccination recruits few new T cells.

TCRdb re-derived calls from the RT-PCR reads in MiXCR, one entry per CDR3 protein. The sample yields 500,000 or so distinct CDR3 sequences, more than 15% seen once. This material consisted of CD4+ T cells sorted from PBMCs, taken about 24 months after vaccination. The clonotype was recovered from a man aged 45 to 75 who received an inactivated influenza vaccine.

CDR3 sequence: CASSSWTGFNQPQHF. In DNA form, the CDR3 reads TGTGCCAGCAGCTCCTGGACAGGGTTCAATCAGCCCCAGCATTTT. This chain links TRBV6-2 or TRBV6-3 with TRBJ1-5; 8 nucleotides line up with TRBD1. The J segment lost 3 bases and the V segment lost 6 bases, leaving 7 bases of the junction unmatched. CDR3 length equals 15 residues. CDR1 and CDR2 from the germline V gene are MNHEY and SVGEGT.